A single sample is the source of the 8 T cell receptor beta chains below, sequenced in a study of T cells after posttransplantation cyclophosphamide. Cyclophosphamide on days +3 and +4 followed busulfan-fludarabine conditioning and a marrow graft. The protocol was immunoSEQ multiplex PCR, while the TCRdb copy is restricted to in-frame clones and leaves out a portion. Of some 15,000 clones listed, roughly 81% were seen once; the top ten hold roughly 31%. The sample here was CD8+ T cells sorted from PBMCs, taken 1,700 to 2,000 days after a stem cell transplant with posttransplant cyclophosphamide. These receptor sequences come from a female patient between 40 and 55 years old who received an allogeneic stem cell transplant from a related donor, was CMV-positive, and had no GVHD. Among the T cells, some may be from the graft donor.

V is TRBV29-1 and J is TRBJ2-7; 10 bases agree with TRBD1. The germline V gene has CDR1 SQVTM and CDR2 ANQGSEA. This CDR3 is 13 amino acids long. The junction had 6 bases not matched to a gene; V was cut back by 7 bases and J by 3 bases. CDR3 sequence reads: CSAKDRGNYEQYF. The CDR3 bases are TGCAGCGCCAAGGACAGGGGGAACTACGAGCAGTACTTC.

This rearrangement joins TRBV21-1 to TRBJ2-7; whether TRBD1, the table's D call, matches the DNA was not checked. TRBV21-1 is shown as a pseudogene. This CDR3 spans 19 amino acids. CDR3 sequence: CASSKGRPNTGTGVGEQYF. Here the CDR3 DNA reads TGTGCCAGCAGCAAAGGAAGACCTAACACCGGGACAGGGGTTGGTGAGCAGTACTTC.

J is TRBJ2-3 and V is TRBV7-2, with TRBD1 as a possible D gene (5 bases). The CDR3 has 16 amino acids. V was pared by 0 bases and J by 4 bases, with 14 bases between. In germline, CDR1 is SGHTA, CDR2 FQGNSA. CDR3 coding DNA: TGTGCCAGCAGCTTAGCGTTAGGGGTCGGATCAGATACGCAGTATTTT. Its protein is CASSLALGVGSDTQYF. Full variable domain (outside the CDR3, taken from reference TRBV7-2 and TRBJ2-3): GAGVSQSPSNKVTEKGKDVELRCDPISGHTALYWYRQSLGQGLEFLIYFQGNSAPDKSGLPSDRFSAERTGGSVSTLTIQRTQQEDSAVYLCASSLALGVGSDTQYFGPGTRLTVL.

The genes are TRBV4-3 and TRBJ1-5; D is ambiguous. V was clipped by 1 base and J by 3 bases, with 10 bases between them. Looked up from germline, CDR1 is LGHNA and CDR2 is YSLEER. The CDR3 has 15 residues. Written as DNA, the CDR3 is TGCGCCAGCAGCCAAGGAGAGGGCCCCAATCAGCCCCAGCATTTT. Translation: CASSQGEGPNQPQHF.

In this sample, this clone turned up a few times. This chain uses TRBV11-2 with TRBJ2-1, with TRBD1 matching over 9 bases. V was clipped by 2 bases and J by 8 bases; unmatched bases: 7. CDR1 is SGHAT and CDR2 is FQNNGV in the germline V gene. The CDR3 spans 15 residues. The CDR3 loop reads CASSLTGGTMYEQFF. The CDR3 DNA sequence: TGTGCCAGCAGCTTAACAGGGGGCACGATGTATGAGCAGTTCTTC.

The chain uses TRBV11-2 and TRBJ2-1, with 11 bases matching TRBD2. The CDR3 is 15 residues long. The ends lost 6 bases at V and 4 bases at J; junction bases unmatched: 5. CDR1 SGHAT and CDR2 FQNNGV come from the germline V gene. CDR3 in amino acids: CASRAGTSGYNEQFF. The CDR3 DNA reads TGTGCCAGCAGAGCCGGGACTAGCGGATACAATGAGCAGTTCTTC.

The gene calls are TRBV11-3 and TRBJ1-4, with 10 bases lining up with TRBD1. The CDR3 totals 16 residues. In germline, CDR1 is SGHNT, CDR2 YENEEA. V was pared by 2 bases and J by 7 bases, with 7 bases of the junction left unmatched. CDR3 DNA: TGTGCCAGCAGCTTACTCCGGGACAGGGGTGGTGAAAAACTGTTTTTT. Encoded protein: CASSLLRDRGGEKLFF.

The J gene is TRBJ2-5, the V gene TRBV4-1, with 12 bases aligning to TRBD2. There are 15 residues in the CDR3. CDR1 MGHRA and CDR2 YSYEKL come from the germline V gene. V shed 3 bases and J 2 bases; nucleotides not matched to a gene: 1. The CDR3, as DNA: TGCGCCAGCAGCCACGGACTAGCGGGACAAGAGACCCAGTACTTC. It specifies CASSHGLAGQETQYF.